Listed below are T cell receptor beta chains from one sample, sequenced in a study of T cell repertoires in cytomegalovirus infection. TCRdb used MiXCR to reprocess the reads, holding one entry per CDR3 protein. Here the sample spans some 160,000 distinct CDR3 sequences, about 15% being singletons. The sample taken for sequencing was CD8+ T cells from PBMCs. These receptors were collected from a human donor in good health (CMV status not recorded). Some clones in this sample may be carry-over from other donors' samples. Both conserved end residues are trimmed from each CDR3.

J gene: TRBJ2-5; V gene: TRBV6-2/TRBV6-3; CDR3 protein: ASSPVGYQETQY
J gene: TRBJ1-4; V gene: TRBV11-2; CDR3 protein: ASSPGTAFEKLF
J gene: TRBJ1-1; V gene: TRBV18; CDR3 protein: ASSPSQGSDPNTEAF
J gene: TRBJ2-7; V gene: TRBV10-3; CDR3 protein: AIKVGYEQY
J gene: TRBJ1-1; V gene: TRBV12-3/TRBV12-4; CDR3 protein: ASRVTGGAEAF
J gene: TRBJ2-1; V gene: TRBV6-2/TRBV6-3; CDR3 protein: ASSATARGNEQF
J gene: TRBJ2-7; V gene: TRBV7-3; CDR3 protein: ASSSDGTGNYEQY
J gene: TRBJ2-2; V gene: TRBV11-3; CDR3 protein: ASSPHTSTGELF
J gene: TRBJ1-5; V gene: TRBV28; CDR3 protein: ASSFRGIGGNQPQH
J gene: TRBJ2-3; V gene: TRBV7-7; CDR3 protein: ASSVRDSFTDTQY
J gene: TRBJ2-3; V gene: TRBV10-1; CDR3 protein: ASSERDRADTQY
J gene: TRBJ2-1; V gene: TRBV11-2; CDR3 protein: ASSLVSSGENEQF
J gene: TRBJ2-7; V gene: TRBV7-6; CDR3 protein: ASSLKLEGEQY
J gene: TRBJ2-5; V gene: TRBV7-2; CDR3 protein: ASSPWWGSQETQY
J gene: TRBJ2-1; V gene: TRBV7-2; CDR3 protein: ASSLRLAGKGEQF
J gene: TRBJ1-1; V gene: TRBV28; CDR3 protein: ASSFTTGKNTEAF
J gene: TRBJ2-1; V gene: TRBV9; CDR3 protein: ASSVPLGDEQF
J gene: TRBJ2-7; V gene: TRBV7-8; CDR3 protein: ASKTSEQY
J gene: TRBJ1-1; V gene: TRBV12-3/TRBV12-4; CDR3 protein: ASSLVGHTEAF
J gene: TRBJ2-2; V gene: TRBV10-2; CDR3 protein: ASSEVWSGELF
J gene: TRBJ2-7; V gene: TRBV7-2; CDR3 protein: ASSLPGTYEQY
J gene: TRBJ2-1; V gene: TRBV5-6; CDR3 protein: ASSRDSNEQF
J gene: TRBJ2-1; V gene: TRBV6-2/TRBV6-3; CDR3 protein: ASSYQGPYNEQF
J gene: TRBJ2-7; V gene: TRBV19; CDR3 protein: ASSIGGRGAYEQY
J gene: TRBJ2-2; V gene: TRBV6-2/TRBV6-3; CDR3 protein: ASSYSPGELF
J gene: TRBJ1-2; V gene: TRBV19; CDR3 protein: ASNYGLGDWKDGYT
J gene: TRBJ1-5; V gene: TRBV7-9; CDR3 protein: ASSLGTSSNQPQH
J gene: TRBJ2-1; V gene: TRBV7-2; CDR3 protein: ASSLFLGDEQF
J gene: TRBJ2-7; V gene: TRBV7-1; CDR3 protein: ASSSLTSGRNEQY
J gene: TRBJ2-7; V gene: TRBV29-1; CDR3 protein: SVETGTPYEQY
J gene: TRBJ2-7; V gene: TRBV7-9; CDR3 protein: ASRSTGGPFSYEQY
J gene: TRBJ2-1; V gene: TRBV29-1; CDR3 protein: SVEVRSANEQF
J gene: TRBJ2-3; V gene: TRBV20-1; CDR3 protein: SATSLATKNGADTQY
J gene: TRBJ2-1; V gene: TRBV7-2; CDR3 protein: ASSLTSGDEQF
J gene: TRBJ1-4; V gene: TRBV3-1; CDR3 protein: ASSQGPYPGRGKLI
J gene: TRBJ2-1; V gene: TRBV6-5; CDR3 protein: ASSAGLAGGGNEQF
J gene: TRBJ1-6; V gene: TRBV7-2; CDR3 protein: ASSLVTGHSPLH
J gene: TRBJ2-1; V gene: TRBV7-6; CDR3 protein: ASSFLAELYNEQF
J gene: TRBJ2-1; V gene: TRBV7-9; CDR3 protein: ASSLKPSGSSNEQF
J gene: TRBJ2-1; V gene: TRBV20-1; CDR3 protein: SASSFLRAGGPGDEQF
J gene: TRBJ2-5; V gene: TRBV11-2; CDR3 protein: ASSSTGAETQY
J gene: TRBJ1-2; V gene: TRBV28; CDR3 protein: ASRVARGGYT
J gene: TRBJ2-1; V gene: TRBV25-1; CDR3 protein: ASRDGAGEQF
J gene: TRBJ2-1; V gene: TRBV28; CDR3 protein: ASGLAGAYNEQF
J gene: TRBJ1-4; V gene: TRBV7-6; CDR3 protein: ASSPGTVSHEKLF
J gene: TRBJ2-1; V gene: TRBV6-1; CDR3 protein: ASSHRDYYNEQF
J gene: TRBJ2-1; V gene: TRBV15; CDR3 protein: ATSARTPGWNEQF
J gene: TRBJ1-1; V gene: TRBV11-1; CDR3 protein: ASSPETGEAF